This T cell receptor beta chain was profiled in a study of metastatic and nonmetastatic thyroid tumors. Overall study: Thyroid patients, malignant and benign, had repertoires compared across blood and tumor or nodule tissue.

Whole-study findings and limits: Patients with malignant thyroid tumors reportedly had significantly higher TCR beta diversity than those with benign nodules, in blood and tumor.

No treatment had been given to any patient before thyroid surgery. Original methodology: Researchers built a distant-metastasis classifier for papillary thyroid cancer that drew on CDR3 differences across clinicopathological groups. With MiXCR, TCRdb reprocessed the PCR reads. Clone size and V and J calls follow TCRdb, not the original study. The table lists about 93,000 clones, 8.6% of them singletons, with more than 8% in the top ten. This clone was counted many times. The antigen is not known. V dropped 1 base and J dropped 2; count of bases not matched to a gene: 8. The CDR3 has 16 amino acids. Germline CDR1 reads LNHDA; CDR2 reads SQIVND (reference sequence).

Specimen: blood. This chain uses TRBV19 with TRBJ2-7; 7 bases agree with TRBD1. The source is a female donor with papillary thyroid cancer or a benign thyroid nodule (not recorded which). Some clones in this sample may be carry-over from other donors' samples. The CDR3 sequence is CASSIGPGQNTYEQYF. As DNA, the CDR3 is TGTGCCAGTAGTATAGGCCCGGGACAGAACACCTACGAGCAGTACTTC.